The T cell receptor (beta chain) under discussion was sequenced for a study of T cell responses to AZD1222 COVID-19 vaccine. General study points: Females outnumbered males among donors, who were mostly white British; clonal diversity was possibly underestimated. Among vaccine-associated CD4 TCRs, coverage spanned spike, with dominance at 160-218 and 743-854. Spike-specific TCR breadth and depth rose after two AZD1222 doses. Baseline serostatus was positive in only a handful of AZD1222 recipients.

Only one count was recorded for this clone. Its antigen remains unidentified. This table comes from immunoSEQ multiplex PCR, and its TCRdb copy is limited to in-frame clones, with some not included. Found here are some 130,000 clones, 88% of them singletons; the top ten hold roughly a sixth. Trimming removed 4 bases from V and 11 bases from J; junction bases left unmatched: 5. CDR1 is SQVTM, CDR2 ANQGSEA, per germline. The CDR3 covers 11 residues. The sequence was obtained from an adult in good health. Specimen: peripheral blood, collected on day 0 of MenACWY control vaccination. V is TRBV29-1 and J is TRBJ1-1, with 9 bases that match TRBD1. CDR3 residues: CSVVGDRVAFF. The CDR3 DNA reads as TGCAGCGTTGTTGGGGACAGGGTGGCTTTCTTT.